This entry concerns a single T cell receptor (beta chain). What it binds is not known. This specimen comes from a study of T cell responses to AZD1222 COVID-19 vaccine. Study-wide results and caveats: Spike-spanning, vaccine-associated CD4 TCRs were dominant at 160-218 and 743-854. The donor cohort was predominantly white British with a female majority, and clonal diversity may have been underestimated. The study sampled repertoires only after the peak T cell response.

Germline V gives CDR1 SGHKS, CDR2 YYEKEE (reference sequence). Trimming stripped 0 bases from V and 8 bases from J, with 18 bases between. The CDR3 length is 16 residues. Assay used: immunoSEQ multiplex PCR; TCRdb lists only in-frame clones, some missing. The sample consists of about 92,000 clones, approximately 90% of them appearing once. The sequence was obtained from an adult in good health. The sequenced sample was peripheral blood, obtained on day 0 of AZD1222 vaccination. This rearrangement joins TRBV5-5 to TRBJ2-1; D may be TRBD1 or TRBD2 (6 bases each). The chain's CDR3 is CASSLEEGGPGYEQFF. As DNA, the CDR3 is TGTGCCAGCAGCTTGGAGGAGGGGGGCCCAGGGTATGAGCAGTTCTTC.